This T cell receptor (beta chain) was documented in a study of control samples from healthy donors and cancer patients. Generated by immunoSEQ multiplex PCR, the TCRdb table keeps only in-frame clones and is missing some. The table includes 150,000 to 200,000 clones, over 85% detected once. Germline V gene lookup returns CDR1 SGHRS and CDR2 YFSETQ. Trimming left V 3 bases short and J 4 bases short, with 12 bases between. This CDR3 is built from 14 residues. This sequence was found in a man aged 25-40 years in good health. The sequencing input was blood. The chain combines TRBV5-1 with TRBJ2-3; D possibly corresponds to TRBD2 (5 bases). The CDR3 loop reads CASSSEGAPDTQYF. The CDR3, as DNA: TGCGCCAGCAGCTCTGAGGGAGCCCCAGATACGCAGTATTTT.